This entry lists 27 T cell receptor beta chains sequenced from one sample in a study of metastatic and nonmetastatic thyroid tumors. With MiXCR, TCRdb called clones anew from the PCR reads. The sample lists about 5,500 clones, 37% occurring once. No patient had received any treatment before thyroid surgery. Specimen: tumor tissue. The receptors come from a male donor with papillary thyroid cancer or a benign thyroid nodule (not recorded which). Some clones in this sample may be carry-over from other donors' samples.

This sequence joins TRBV6-1 and TRBJ1-5; D perhaps matches TRBD1 (5 bases). In germline, CDR1 is MNHNS, CDR2 SASEGT. V lost 4 bases to trimming and J lost 7 bases, with 20 bases between them. There are 16 residues in the CDR3. CDR3: CASSVRKGQGMQPQHF. In nucleotides, the CDR3 is TGTGCCAGCAGTGTTCGGAAAGGGCAGGGAATGCAGCCCCAGCATTTT.

This clone was counted only a few times. The gene calls are TRBV20-1 and TRBJ1-2; TRBD1 agrees at 9 bases. This CDR3 is built from 15 residues. The V gene end was trimmed by 0 bases and the J gene end by 2 bases; junction bases not matched to a gene: 4. Germline V gives CDR1 DFQATT, CDR2 SNEGSKA (reference sequence). CDR3 sequence reads: CSARETGGANYGYTF. CDR3 nucleotides: TGCAGTGCTAGAGAAACAGGGGGCGCAAACTATGGCTACACCTTC.

This clone was observed a handful of times. The chain has TRBV6-1 and TRBJ1-1; TRBD1 matches 7 bases. The CDR3 runs to 16 residues. CDR1 and CDR2 from the germline V gene are MNHNS and SASEGT. Trimming removed 5 bases from V and 5 bases from J; junction bases left unmatched: 14. DNA of the CDR3: TGTGCCAGCAGTACCCCCCCGAGGGGGCGCAGGACTGAAGCTTTCTTT. As protein: CASSTPPRGRRTEAFF.

The genes are TRBV3-1 and TRBJ2-1, with 8 positions matching TRBD2. The V segment lost 2 bases and the J segment 6 bases; nucleotides outside the gene matches: 6. Germline CDR1 LGHDT, CDR2 YNNKEL (reference sequence). The CDR3 covers 15 residues. The CDR3 loop is CASSQFRTSFNEQFF. The DNA for the CDR3 is TGTGCCAGCAGCCAATTCAGGACTAGCTTCAATGAGCAGTTCTTC.

V gene TRBV19 combines with J gene TRBJ2-3, with D maybe TRBD2 (7 bases). Per germline, CDR1 LNHDA and CDR2 SQIVND (reference sequence). There are 13 residues in the CDR3. The V gene lost 9 bases and the J gene lost 6 bases, with 16 bases spanning the gap. The CDR3 DNA sequence: TGTGCCAGAGTGGGGGGGCGGAGGGATACGCAGTATTTT. Residues: CARVGGRRDTQYF.

This clone turned up a few times. The CDR3 protein is CASSFQGTALYEQYF. The CDR3 region has the DNA TGCGCCAGCAGCTTCCAAGGGACAGCCCTCTACGAGCAGTACTTC. The genes are TRBV5-1 and TRBJ2-7; 7 nucleotides match TRBD1. The CDR3 extends over 15 amino acids. The germline V gene has CDR1 SGHRS and CDR2 YFSETQ. J lost 3 bases, V lost 2 bases, and 8 bases had no gene match. Full variable domain (remainder filled in from reference TRBV5-1 and TRBJ2-7): KAGVTQTPRYLIKTRGQQVTLSCSPISGHRSVSWYQQTPGQGLQFLFEYFSETQRNKGNFPGRFSGRQFSNSRSEMNVSTLELGDSALYLCASSFQGTALYEQYFGPGTRLTVT.

The V call is TRBV19, the J call TRBJ2-1; 16 nucleotides agree with TRBD2. The CDR3 totals 15 residues. Germline loops: CDR1 LNHDA, CDR2 SQIVND (reference sequence). J was trimmed by 8 bases and V by 4 bases; bases with no gene match: 2. The CDR3 here is CASSRGLAGGDEQFF. As DNA, the CDR3 is TGTGCCAGTAGTAGGGGACTAGCGGGAGGGGATGAGCAGTTCTTC. Looking up the rest from reference TRBV19 and TRBJ2-1 gives the full variable domain: DGGITQSPKYLFRKEGQNVTLSCEQNLNHDAMYWYRQDPGQGLRLIYYSQIVNDFQKGDIAEGYSVSREKKESFPLTVTSAQKNPTAFYLCASSRGLAGGDEQFFGPGTRLTVL.

V gene TRBV7-8 combines with J gene TRBJ2-5; the match to TRBD2 covers 8 bases. The CDR3 extends over 14 amino acids. CDR1 is SGHVS and CDR2 is FQNEAQ in the germline V gene. The V gene end was trimmed by 4 bases and the J gene end by 5 bases; junction bases not matched to a gene: 6. This CDR3 is CASSSLAGRETQYF. For the CDR3, the DNA is TGTGCCAGCAGCTCGTTAGCGGGACGGGAGACCCAGTACTTC.

This clone was recorded at least ten times. The chain is built from TRBV15 and TRBJ2-7, with 10 positions matching TRBD2. The length of the CDR3 is 15 residues. The V gene end was trimmed by 0 bases and the J gene end by 5 bases; junction bases not matched to a gene: 4. CDR1 is LNHNV and CDR2 is YYDKDF in the germline V gene (reference sequence). The CDR3 DNA follows: TGTGCCACCAGCAGAGATCCCGGGACTAGCGACGAGCAGTACTTC. It encodes CATSRDPGTSDEQYF.

The chain recombines TRBV9 with TRBJ2-6; 12 bases align to TRBD1. CDR3 length: 18 amino acids. The germline V gene has CDR1 SGDLS and CDR2 YYNGEE. Losses at the gene ends were 3 bases for V and 0 bases for J; bases not matched to a gene: 4. The DNA for the CDR3 is TGTGCCAGCAGCGACGGGACAGGGGGCAACTCTGGGGCCAACGTCCTGACTTTC. Protein sequence: CASSDGTGGNSGANVLTF. The full variable domain, with the rest looked up from reference TRBV9 and TRBJ2-6, is DSGVTQTPKHLITATGQRVTLRCSPRSGDLSVYWYQQSLDQGLQFLIQYYNGEERAKGNILERFSAQQFPDLHSELNLSSLELGDSALYFCASSDGTGGNSGANVLTFGAGSRLTVL.

The count of this clone is one. The gene calls are TRBV18 and TRBJ2-2, with D hard to call. Between the trimmed V and J ends, which lost 3 bases and 5 bases, there was a span of 7 bases. The CDR3 extends over 13 amino acids. CDR1 KGHSH and CDR2 LQKENI come from the germline V gene. CDR3 in DNA: TGTGCCAGCTCACCTTTCGGGACCGGGGAGCTGTTTTTT. Its translation is CASSPFGTGELFF.

This clone was counted only a few times. J is TRBJ1-2 and V is TRBV19; 8 bases align to TRBD1. CDR3 length: 14 amino acids. Germline V gene sequence: CDR1 LNHDA, CDR2 SQIVND (reference sequence). V shed 7 bases and J 8 bases; nucleotides not matched to a gene: 12. The CDR3 DNA reads TGTGCCAGTACCCCGACAGGGGTCCGGTGGGGCTACACCTTC. The encoded protein is CASTPTGVRWGYTF.

This clone came up a few times. The V call is TRBV6-1, the J call TRBJ2-1; unclear D gene. The V and J ends lost 5 bases and 5 bases respectively, with 10 bases between them. Germline assignment: CDR1 MNHNS and CDR2 SASEGT. The CDR3 runs to 13 residues. The CDR3 DNA is TGTGCCAGCAGTTTAGCCGAGAACAATGAGCAGTTCTTC. This sequence encodes CASSLAENNEQFF.

The rearrangement joins TRBV11-2 to TRBJ2-7, with 7 bases matching TRBD2. The V segment lost 5 bases and the J segment 3 bases; nucleotides outside the gene matches: 13. The CDR3 runs 16 residues. Germline V CDR1 and CDR2: SGHAT, FQNNGV. The CDR3 region is CASSGGGPQRSYEQYF. Written as DNA, the CDR3 is TGTGCCAGCAGCGGGGGAGGGCCCCAACGGAGCTACGAGCAGTACTTC.

This clone has at least ten counts. The chain's CDR3 is CSVLAGPRGRGYEQYF. DNA of the CDR3: TGCAGCGTCCTAGCGGGTCCCAGGGGGAGGGGCTACGAGCAGTACTTC. The chain is built from TRBV20-1 and TRBJ2-7, with D possibly matching TRBD2 (8 bases). CDR1 and CDR2 from the germline V gene are DFQATT and SNEGSKA (reference sequence). This CDR3 comprises 16 residues.

The rearrangement links TRBV6-1 to TRBJ1-5; 7 positions match TRBD1. J was trimmed by 5 bases and V by 4 bases; bases with no gene match: 2. Germline CDR1 and CDR2: MNHNS and SASEGT. The CDR3 has 13 amino acids. The CDR3: CASSGTGDQPQHF. In DNA, the CDR3 is TGTGCCAGCAGTGGAACAGGGGATCAGCCCCAGCATTTT.

This clone was observed a handful of times. The chain employs TRBV19 and TRBJ2-7, with 10 bases matching TRBD2. Germline CDR1 and CDR2: LNHDA and SQIVND (reference sequence). V trimming: 11 bases; J trimming: 2 bases; junction bases outside the gene matches: 9. This CDR3 comprises 14 residues. The chain's CDR3 is CASRDLAGAYEQYF. CDR3 DNA sequence: TGTGCCTCCCGCGACCTAGCGGGGGCCTACGAGCAGTACTTC.

This clone is termed medium-sized. The CDR3 nucleotides read TGTGCCATCAGTGATGTGGCAGGGTTTTCACCCCTCCACTTT. It yields the protein CAISDVAGFSPLHF. This chain links TRBV10-3 with TRBJ1-6; D is possibly TRBD1 (5 bases). The V gene's germline CDR1 is ENHRY and CDR2 SYGVKD. The length of the CDR3 is 14 residues. V was cut by 3 bases and J by 9 bases, with 12 bases left in between.

This chain connects TRBV5-8 to TRBJ2-5; D may match TRBD1 or TRBD2 (5 bases each). The germline V and J ends were trimmed by 5 bases and 1 base, with 18 bases remaining between them. This CDR3 has 16 amino acids. Germline V CDR1 and CDR2: SGHTS, YDEGEE. CDR3 residues: CASRRGRNLLQETQYF. In nucleotides, the CDR3 is TGTGCCAGCAGACGGGGACGTAACCTACTCCAAGAGACCCAGTACTTC.

This rearrangement joins TRBV12-3 or TRBV12-4 to TRBJ2-7; D possibly corresponds to TRBD2 (6 bases). The V end was cut by 8 bases, the J end by 4 bases, with 18 bases between. The CDR3 spans 14 residues. The CDR3 bases are TGTGCCAGCCGGCCCGACGGAGGGCAGTACGAGCAGTACTTC. Translated, it gives CASRPDGGQYEQYF.

This clone was picked up a small number of times. The genes are TRBV12-3 or TRBV12-4 and TRBJ2-7, with D maybe TRBD2 (5 bases). V lost 7 bases and J lost 0, with 10 bases in between. The CDR3 length is 13 residues. The DNA of the CDR3 is TGTGCCAGCAATAGTACTAGCTCCTACGAGCAGTACTTC. Protein product: CASNSTSSYEQYF.

The CDR3 DNA sequence: TGTGCCAGCAGCTTAGGGGACCTCTATGGCTACACCTTC. It encodes CASSLGDLYGYTF. V is TRBV7-2 and J is TRBJ1-2; D is perhaps TRBD1 (5 bases). The CDR3 spans 13 residues. The germline CDR1 and CDR2 sequences are SGHTA and FQGNSA. The V end lost 1 base, the J end lost 4 bases, and 7 bases lay between the germline ends.

Only a few counts were recorded for this clone. In DNA, the CDR3 is TGTGCCAGCAGTTTAGAAGGAGGACGGTATGGCTACACCTTC. Translating gives CASSLEGGRYGYTF. The chain links TRBV12-3 or TRBV12-4 to TRBJ1-2; the D is unclear. V was cut by 1 base and J by 5 bases, with 11 bases left in between. The CDR3 is 14 amino acids.

By frequency in the sample, this clone is large. This chain links TRBV19 with TRBJ1-6, with 8 bases that match TRBD1. Germline CDR1 and CDR2: LNHDA and SQIVND (reference sequence). The V segment lost 8 bases and the J segment 7 bases; nucleotides outside the gene matches: 13. CDR3 size: 16 residues. The CDR3 spells CASRPTGQGKNSPLHF. Here the CDR3 DNA reads TGTGCCAGTCGTCCAACAGGACAGGGAAAAAATTCACCCCTCCACTTT.

This clone was seen a few times. The V call is TRBV6-4, the J call TRBJ2-2; 8 bases are shared with TRBD2. The V segment lost 2 bases and the J segment 7 bases; nucleotides outside the gene matches: 3. There are 14 residues in the CDR3. Germline values: CDR1 MRHNA, CDR2 SNTAGT. The CDR3 spells CASSDGSGNGELFF. CDR3 bases: TGTGCCAGCAGTGACGGTAGCGGGAACGGGGAGCTGTTTTTT.

In its sample, this clone was seen a few times. The chain is built from TRBV6-2 or TRBV6-3 and TRBJ2-1; D is unclear. Germline assignment: CDR1 MNHEY and CDR2 SVGEGT. The CDR3 loop spans 12 amino acids. Trimming removed 4 bases at V and 7 bases at J, with 8 bases between. DNA of the CDR3: TGTGCCAGCAGTTCAACAGTGAATGAGCAGTTCTTC. As protein: CASSSTVNEQFF.

The gene calls are TRBV29-1 and TRBJ1-2; 7 bases align to TRBD1. Trimming removed 0 bases from V and 6 bases from J; junction bases left unmatched: 7. Germline V gene lookup returns CDR1 SQVTM and CDR2 ANQGSEA. This CDR3 contains 14 residues. CDR3 nucleotide sequence: TGCAGCGTTGAAGAATCTCCAGGGGGTAATGGCTACACCTTC. Encoded protein: CSVEESPGGNGYTF. The full variable domain, in which reference TRBV29-1 and TRBJ1-2 provide the parts outside the CDR3, is SAVISQKPSRDICQRGTSLTIQCQVDSQVTMMFWYRQQPGQSLTLIATANQGSEATYESGFVIDKFPISRPNLTFSTLTVSNMSPEDSSIYLCSVEESPGGNGYTFGSGTRLTVV.